The clone carrying this TCR beta chain was detected ten times or more. Its antigen is not identified. From the RT-PCR reads, TCRdb called clonotypes with MiXCR, one entry per CDR3 protein. The sample holds about 700,000 distinct CDR3 sequences, 14% seen once. The data derive from a study of response to subunit inactivated influenza vaccine. Study-wide points: It was the authors' suggestion that each seasonal influenza vaccination recruits few new T cells.

Per the germline V gene, CDR1 is SGDLS and CDR2 is YYNGEE. V shed 1 base, J shed 2 bases, and the junction held 5 bases outside the gene matches. The CDR3 is made up of 15 amino acids. The material sequenced was PBMCs from blood, taken around 15 days before vaccination. The V gene is TRBV9, the J gene TRBJ2-5; 7 nucleotides match TRBD2. This receptor was obtained from a man aged 50 to 60 who received an inactivated influenza vaccine. CDR3 DNA: TGTGCCAGCAGCGTATCGGGAGGTTGGCAAGAGACCCAGTACTTC. It translates to CASSVSGGWQETQYF.